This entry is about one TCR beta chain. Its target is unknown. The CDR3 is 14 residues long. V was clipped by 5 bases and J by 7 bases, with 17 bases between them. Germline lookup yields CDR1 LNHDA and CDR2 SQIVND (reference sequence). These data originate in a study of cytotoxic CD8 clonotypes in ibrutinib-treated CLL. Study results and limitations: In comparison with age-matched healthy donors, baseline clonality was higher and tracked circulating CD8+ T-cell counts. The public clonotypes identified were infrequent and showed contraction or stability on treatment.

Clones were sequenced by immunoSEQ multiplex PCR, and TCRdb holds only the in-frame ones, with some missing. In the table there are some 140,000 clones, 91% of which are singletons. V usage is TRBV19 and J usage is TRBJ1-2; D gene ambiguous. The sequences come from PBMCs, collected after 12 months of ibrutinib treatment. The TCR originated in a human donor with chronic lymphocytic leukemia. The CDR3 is CASSAREQGSGYTF. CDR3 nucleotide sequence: TGTGCCAGTAGTGCCCGGGAGCAAGGGAGTGGCTACACCTTC. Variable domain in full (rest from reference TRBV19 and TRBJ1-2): DGGITQSPKYLFRKEGQNVTLSCEQNLNHDAMYWYRQDPGQGLRLIYYSQIVNDFQKGDIAEGYSVSREKKESFPLTVTSAQKNPTAFYLCASSAREQGSGYTFGSGTRLTVV.